This TCR beta chain was identified in a study of OX40 agonist ivuxolimab in advanced cancers. Study-level background: Ivuxolimab was a fully human IgG2 agonistic monoclonal antibody targeting the costimulatory receptor OX40 (CD134). Intravenous ivuxolimab was administered to patients every 2 weeks at six dose levels: 0.01, 0.1, 0.3, 1.5, 3 and 10 mg/kg. Of the roughly 51 patients in dose escalation, 19 had hepatocellular carcinoma, about 15 had melanoma, 9 had renal cell carcinoma and 9 had head and neck cancer. In the dose-escalation cohort, approximately 80% of patients were male, and the mean age was roughly 56 years with a range of roughly 23 to 90. Prior anti-PD-1, anti-PD-L1 or anti-CTLA-4 therapy was permitted, and less than 45% of dose-escalation patients had received checkpoint inhibitors. Partial responses occurred in three dose-escalation patients, of whom one had hepatocellular carcinoma and two had cutaneous melanoma. The point of sequencing TCRbeta in the periphery was to test whether ivuxolimab changed TCR sequence diversity and drove clonal T-cell expansion. The paper covers the monotherapy dose-escalation part of the phase I ivuxolimab trial, which included N ≈ 50 patients.

The CDR3 numbers 12 residues from cysteine through phenylalanine. The kept DNA is CDR3 alone, 36 bases in frame from the first base. The junction shows trimming of 6 bases on V and 9 bases on J, plus 12 bases between the germline ends. CDR1 and CDR2 (MGHRA, YSYEKL) derive from the germline V gene. Genomic DNA was isolated from the sorted cells so that the TCRbeta CDR3 region could be sequenced. TCRbeta CDR3 regions were sequenced using the immunoSEQ Assay. Entries here come from immuneACCESS through TCRdb and include only in-frame sequences with V and J called. Some clones fail to appear in such tables; in the studies checked, an unresolved V gene covers under half of the shortfall, and the cause of the remainder is unknown. This sample lists 20,000 to 25,000 clones; roughly 82% were detected once. Of the sample, 26% falls within the top ten clones. Points the paper makes about the study in general: At doses of 0.1 to 3.0 mg/kg, clonal expansion of both CD4+ and CD8+ blood T cells was observed from baseline to week 6. The antigen specificity of the peripheral T cells that underwent clonal expansion was not determined. Low levels of normalized T-cell clonal expansion were also shown by some nonresponding patients. After ivuxolimab, CD8+ T cells had more expanded clones than CD4+ T cells on average. In the 0.1-3.0 mg/kg groups, partial responders were among the patients with the lowest normalized peripheral clonal expansion, particularly in CD8+ T cells.

Remarks on this clone: The antigen it binds to is not known. Base qualities are not at hand, and no much larger clone is one base apart.

Patients with autoimmune disease history or receiving systemic immunosuppression were excluded from the trial. Peripheral blood for TCR sequencing was collected from all dose cohorts at baseline, on cycle 4 day 1, and on cycle 7 day 1. The samples were drawn from a first-in-human, open-label, multicenter phase I dose-escalation trial of ivuxolimab. Adults with locally advanced or metastatic melanoma, renal cell carcinoma, hepatocellular carcinoma or head and neck squamous cell carcinoma were enrolled in the trial. Before TCR sequencing, CD4+ T cells and CD8+ T cells were sorted from peripheral blood as separate populations.

This TCR was recovered from an adult with an advanced solid tumor such as melanoma, head and neck, liver or kidney cancer. The material sequenced was CD4+ or CD8+ T cells sorted from blood, taken in a trial of the OX40 agonist ivuxolimab. The rearranged chain carries TRBV4-1 and TRBJ2-1, and possibly TRBD2, on 5 matching bases. The CDR3 protein is CASRSSRGEQFF. The nucleotide sequence is given as TGCGCCAGCAGATCAAGCCGGGGTGAGCAGTTCTTC.